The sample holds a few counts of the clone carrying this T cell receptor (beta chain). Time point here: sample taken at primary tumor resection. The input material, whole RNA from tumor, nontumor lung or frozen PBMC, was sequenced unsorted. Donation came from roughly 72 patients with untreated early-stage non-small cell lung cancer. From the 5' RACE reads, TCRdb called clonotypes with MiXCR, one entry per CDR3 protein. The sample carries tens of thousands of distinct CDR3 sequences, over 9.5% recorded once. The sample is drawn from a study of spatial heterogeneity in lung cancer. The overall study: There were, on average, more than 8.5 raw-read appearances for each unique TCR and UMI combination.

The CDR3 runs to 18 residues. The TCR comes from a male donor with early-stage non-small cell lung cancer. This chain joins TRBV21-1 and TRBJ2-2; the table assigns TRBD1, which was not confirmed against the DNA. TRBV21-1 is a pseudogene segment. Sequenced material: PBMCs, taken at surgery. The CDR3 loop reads CASSKVPNRGRDTGELFF. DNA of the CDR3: TGTGCCAGCAGCAAAGTACCAAACAGGGGAAGGGACACCGGGGAGCTGTTTTTT.